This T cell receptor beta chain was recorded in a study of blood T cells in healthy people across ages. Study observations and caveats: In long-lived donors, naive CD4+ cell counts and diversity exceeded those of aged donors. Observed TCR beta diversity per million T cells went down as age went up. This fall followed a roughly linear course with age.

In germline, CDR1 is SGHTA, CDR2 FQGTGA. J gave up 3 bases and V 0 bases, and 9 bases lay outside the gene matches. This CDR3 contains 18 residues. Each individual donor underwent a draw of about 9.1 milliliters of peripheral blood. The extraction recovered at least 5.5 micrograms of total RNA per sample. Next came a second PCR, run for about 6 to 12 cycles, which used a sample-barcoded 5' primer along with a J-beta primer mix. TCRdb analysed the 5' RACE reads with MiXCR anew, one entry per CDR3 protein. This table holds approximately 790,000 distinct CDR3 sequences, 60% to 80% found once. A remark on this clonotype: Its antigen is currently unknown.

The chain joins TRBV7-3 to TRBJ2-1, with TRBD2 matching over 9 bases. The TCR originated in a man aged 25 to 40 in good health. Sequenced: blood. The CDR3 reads CASSLTGASGAYYNEQFF. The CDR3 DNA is TGTGCCAGCAGCTTAACGGGGGCTAGCGGGGCATACTACAATGAGCAGTTCTTC.